Listed below are T cell receptor beta chains from one sample, sequenced in a study of cytomegalovirus exposure and HLA in healthy donors. Sequencing was performed with immunoSEQ multiplex PCR; in TCRdb, only in-frame clones are kept and a portion is missing. This sample carries about 130,000 clones, with less than 2% going to the ten biggest clones. Sequencing was done on a sample of PBMCs. The receptors were gathered from a man aged 18 to 30 in good health and CMV-seronegative. Both conserved end residues are part of each CDR3. Each record gives: J gene, D gene, V gene, CDR3 DNA, CDR3 protein. The D gene is left open where the match is weak.

j_call: TRBJ2-3; d_call: TRBD1; v_call: TRBV28; cdr3_nt: TGTGCCACCCTCAGGGGGACAGATACGCAGTATTTT; cdr3_aa: CATLRGTDTQYF
j_call: TRBJ1-1; d_call: .; v_call: TRBV27; cdr3_nt: TGTGAGACCAAGACAGGGAACACTGAAGCTTTCTTT; cdr3_aa: CETKTGNTEAFF
j_call: TRBJ2-7; d_call: TRBD2; v_call: TRBV13; cdr3_nt: TGTGCCAGCAGCCAGTCGGGGCGGGGGGGAGGCGAGCAGTACTTC; cdr3_aa: CASSQSGRGGGEQYF
j_call: TRBJ1-3; d_call: .; v_call: TRBV7-2; cdr3_nt: TGTGCCAGCAGCCGTCAACAGGGTGGGTCTGGAAACACCATATATTTT; cdr3_aa: CASSRQQGGSGNTIYF
j_call: TRBJ2-4; d_call: .; v_call: TRBV21-1; cdr3_nt: TGTGCCAGCAGCAAAGTACGGGGGACAGTTGACTTC; cdr3_aa: CASSKVRGTVDF
j_call: TRBJ2-7; d_call: .; v_call: TRBV6-5; cdr3_nt: TGTGCCAGCAGTTCTCAGGGGAACGAGCAGTACTTC; cdr3_aa: CASSSQGNEQYF
j_call: TRBJ1-1; d_call: .; v_call: TRBV28; cdr3_nt: TGTGCCAGCAGTTTGAGGATGAACACTGAAGCTTTCTTT; cdr3_aa: CASSLRMNTEAFF
j_call: TRBJ2-5; d_call: TRBD1; v_call: TRBV28; cdr3_nt: TGTGCCAGCAGGCAACAGGGGGCCGGAGAGACCCAGTACTTC; cdr3_aa: CASRQQGAGETQYF
j_call: TRBJ1-5; d_call: .; v_call: TRBV21-1; cdr3_nt: .; cdr3_aa: CASSKDWGQGAWSNQPQHF
j_call: TRBJ2-7; d_call: TRBD1; v_call: TRBV7-2; cdr3_nt: TGTGCCAGCAGCTTACCCATTCCGACAGGGGATAAGCAGTACTTC; cdr3_aa: CASSLPIPTGDKQYF
j_call: TRBJ1-2; d_call: TRBD1; v_call: TRBV4-2; cdr3_nt: TGTGCCAGCAGCCAAGACGGGCAGGGGGCTAACTATGGCTACACCTTC; cdr3_aa: CASSQDGQGANYGYTF
j_call: TRBJ1-4; d_call: .; v_call: TRBV5-6; cdr3_nt: TGTGCCAGCAGCTCATGGACAGTTTATGAAAAACTGTTTTTT; cdr3_aa: CASSSWTVYEKLFF
j_call: TRBJ1-1; d_call: .; v_call: TRBV7-9; cdr3_nt: TGTGCCAGCAGCTTCGGGATACCCAAAGCTTTCTTT; cdr3_aa: CASSFGIPKAFF
j_call: TRBJ2-1; d_call: TRBD1; v_call: TRBV7-9; cdr3_nt: TGTGCCAGCGGGACAGGGGCTTACAATGAGCAGTTCTTC; cdr3_aa: CASGTGAYNEQFF
j_call: TRBJ1-4; d_call: .; v_call: TRBV28; cdr3_nt: TGTGCCAGCAGTTCGGCTCGACAGATCCTTAATGAAAAACTGTTTTTT; cdr3_aa: CASSSARQILNEKLFF
j_call: TRBJ2-2; d_call: TRBD1; v_call: TRBV5-4; cdr3_nt: TGTGCCAGCAGCCCGGTCCCCGGGACAGGGGCCACCGGGGAGCTGTTTTTT; cdr3_aa: CASSPVPGTGATGELFF
j_call: TRBJ2-2; d_call: .; v_call: TRBV9; cdr3_nt: TGTGCCAGCAGCGTCTGGACAGACACCGGGGAGCTGTTTTTT; cdr3_aa: CASSVWTDTGELFF
j_call: TRBJ1-5; d_call: TRBD1; v_call: TRBV7-9; cdr3_nt: TGTGCCAGCAGCCACGGGACAGGGGGCCAAGAGCCCCAGCATTTT; cdr3_aa: CASSHGTGGQEPQHF
j_call: TRBJ2-7; d_call: .; v_call: TRBV6-5; cdr3_nt: TGTGCCAGCACCACCGCGACAGGCGACGAGCAGTACTTC; cdr3_aa: CASTTATGDEQYF
j_call: TRBJ2-3; d_call: .; v_call: TRBV18; cdr3_nt: TGTGCCAGCTCACCAGGGGGGACAGATACGCAGTATTTT; cdr3_aa: CASSPGGTDTQYF
j_call: TRBJ2-7; d_call: .; v_call: TRBV5-1; cdr3_nt: TGCGCCAGCAGCTTGGGGCAGGGGCCCTCCTACGAGCAGTACTTC; cdr3_aa: CASSLGQGPSYEQYF
j_call: TRBJ1-2; d_call: .; v_call: TRBV6-4; cdr3_nt: TGTGCCAGCAGTGTCCTGGCAGGATTTAACTATGGCTACACCTTC; cdr3_aa: CASSVLAGFNYGYTF
j_call: TRBJ2-7; d_call: TRBD1; v_call: TRBV6-5; cdr3_nt: TGTGCCAGCAGTTACTCGGGACAGCCTGGGCAGTACTTC; cdr3_aa: CASSYSGQPGQYF
j_call: TRBJ1-4; d_call: TRBD1; v_call: TRBV6-5; cdr3_nt: TGTGCCAGCAGTTATACAGGGGCCCATAGAGAAAAACTGTTTTTT; cdr3_aa: CASSYTGAHREKLFF
j_call: TRBJ2-1; d_call: .; v_call: TRBV18; cdr3_nt: TGTGCCAGCTCACCACCGAGTTACCTGCGCGGGCTTAGCGAATTCTACAATGAGCAGTTCTTC; cdr3_aa: CASSPPSYLRGLSEFYNEQFF
j_call: TRBJ2-7; d_call: TRBD2; v_call: TRBV19; cdr3_nt: TGTGCCAGTAGTATTCGGACTAGTGTCGAGCAGTACTTC; cdr3_aa: CASSIRTSVEQYF
j_call: TRBJ2-2; d_call: .; v_call: TRBV5-8; cdr3_nt: TGTGCCATCTCCCGGCTACTAAACACCGGGGAGCTGTTTTTT; cdr3_aa: CAISRLLNTGELFF
j_call: TRBJ2-7; d_call: .; v_call: TRBV14; cdr3_nt: TGTGCCAGCAGCCCCCGGACAGTCTCCTACGAGCAGTACTTC; cdr3_aa: CASSPRTVSYEQYF